These 27 T cell receptor beta chains were all obtained from the same sample, sequenced in a study of blood T cell repertoires in COVID-19. Assay: immunoSEQ multiplex PCR; the TCRdb copy retains only in-frame clones and omits some. The table has some 110,000 clones, approximately 80% seen once. Sequenced material: peripheral blood. All receptors derive from a man aged 70 or older with active or convalescent COVID-19.

The chain combines TRBV28 with TRBJ2-7; 8 bases match TRBD2. CDR1 and CDR2 from the germline V gene are MDHEN and SYDVKM. J gave up 3 bases and V 3 bases, and 7 bases lay outside the gene matches. This CDR3 has 15 residues. CDR3 sequence (DNA): TGTGCCAGCAGTTTCACACTAGCGGTAATCTACGAGCAGTACTTC. It translates to CASSFTLAVIYEQYF.

This clone showed up just once. This chain connects TRBV7-3 to TRBJ2-2, with D uncertain. The ends were cut back, 3 bases at V and 5 bases at J, with 10 bases in the middle. There are 14 residues in the CDR3. CDR1 SGHTA and CDR2 FQGTGA come from the germline V gene. CDR3 region: CASSFPSKTGELFF. The DNA of the CDR3 is TGTGCCAGCAGCTTTCCCAGTAAGACCGGGGAGCTGTTTTTT.

The chain links TRBV19 to TRBJ1-1; tentatively, D is TRBD1 (6 bases). CDR1 and CDR2 from the germline V gene are LNHDA and SQIVND (reference sequence). The CDR3 length is 14 residues. The V gene lost 7 bases and the J gene lost 5 bases, with 17 bases spanning the gap. In DNA form, the CDR3 reads TGTGCCAGTACAAACCAGGGGATTGAAACTGAAGCTTTCTTT. Its translation: CASTNQGIETEAFF.

The CDR3 region is CASSQRQGAHGELFF. The CDR3 coding sequence is TGTGCCAGCAGCCAAAGACAGGGGGCGCACGGGGAGCTGTTTTTT. The rearrangement links TRBV7-6 to TRBJ2-2; TRBD1 matches at 10 bases. The CDR3 contains 15 residues. CDR1 and CDR2 (germline): SGHVS, FNYEAQ. V dropped 5 bases and J dropped 7; count of bases not matched to a gene: 7.

The V call is TRBV19, the J call TRBJ2-3, with D tentatively TRBD1 (6 bases). The CDR3 is 12 residues long. Trimming cost V 10 bases and J 6 bases, with 14 bases left between them. CDR1 LNHDA and CDR2 SQIVND come from the germline V gene (reference sequence). The CDR3 DNA sequence: TGTGCCACCCGACAGGTCGGGGATACGCAGTATTTT. Protein: CATRQVGDTQYF. Together with reference TRBV19 and TRBJ2-3, the CDR3 gives the full variable domain: DGGITQSPKYLFRKEGQNVTLSCEQNLNHDAMYWYRQDPGQGLRLIYYSQIVNDFQKGDIAEGYSVSREKKESFPLTVTSAQKNPTAFYLCATRQVGDTQYFGPGTRLTVL.

Notes on this clone: Other DNA sequences in the sample encode the same CDR3. This sequence joins TRBV7-2 and TRBJ2-3, with D perhaps matching TRBD2 (5 bases). The CDR3 has 15 amino acids. V gave up 1 base and J gave up 0 bases, with 8 bases separating them. Germline CDR1 SGHTA, CDR2 FQGNSA. The CDR3 reads CASSLDGGSTDTQYF. In DNA form, the CDR3 reads TGTGCCAGCAGCTTAGACGGCGGGAGCACAGATACGCAGTATTTT.

This clone was observed once. This chain uses TRBV4-1 with TRBJ2-7, with 10 bases aligning to TRBD2. Germline CDR1 and CDR2: MGHRA and YSYEKL. Trimming took 1 base from V and 0 from J; bases not matched to a gene: 3. There are 16 residues in the CDR3. The CDR3 DNA reads TGCGCCAGCAGCCAAGTACTAGCGGGGCTCTCCTACGAGCAGTACTTC. Encoded protein: CASSQVLAGLSYEQYF.

V is TRBV3-1 (or the pseudogene TRBV3-2) and J is TRBJ2-1, with TRBD1 matching 10 bases. The CDR3 is made up of 16 amino acids. V shed 1 base, J shed 2 bases, and the junction held 2 bases outside the gene matches. Looked up from germline, CDR1 is LGHDT and CDR2 is YNNKEL (reference sequence). CDR3 DNA sequence: TGTGCCAGCAGCCAAGGACAGGGGGCCCCCTACAATGAGCAGTTCTTC. Translated: CASSQGQGAPYNEQFF.

The V gene is TRBV10-2, the J gene TRBJ2-1, with 13 bases aligning to TRBD2. The CDR3 extends over 18 amino acids. In germline, CDR1 is WSHSY, CDR2 SAAADI. Trimming took 8 bases from V and 0 from J; bases not matched to a gene: 10. This CDR3 is CASRRTSGGLSSYNEQFF. The CDR3 DNA sequence: TGCGCCAGCCGAAGGACTAGCGGGGGCCTAAGCTCCTACAATGAGCAGTTCTTC.

This chain connects TRBV7-3 to TRBJ2-3; D is possibly TRBD2 (5 bases). Trimming shortened V by 2 bases and J by 2 bases, and 14 bases separated the two germline ends. CDR1 and CDR2 from the germline V gene are SGHTA and FQGTGA. The CDR3 sequence is 16 residues long. CDR3 in amino acids: CASSLGLLPPTDTQYF. DNA of the CDR3: TGTGCCAGCAGCTTAGGACTTCTCCCCCCCACAGATACGCAGTATTTT.

This chain uses TRBV19 with TRBJ2-1; 13 bases line up with TRBD2. CDR3 size: 15 residues. Trimming cost V 5 bases and J 7 bases; bases outside gene matches: 5. CDR1 and CDR2 (germline): LNHDA, SQIVND (reference sequence). The chain's CDR3 is CASSAGLAGDNEQFF. In DNA form, the CDR3 reads TGTGCCAGTAGTGCCGGACTAGCGGGAGATAATGAGCAGTTCTTC.

The CDR3 sequence is CASSPSSGAQYF. CDR3 sequence (DNA): TGTGCCAGCAGCCCCTCGTCGGGGGCCCAGTACTTC. This chain links TRBV7-2 with TRBJ2-5; possible D gene TRBD2, 6 bases. CDR3 size: 12 residues. Germline loops: CDR1 SGHTA, CDR2 FQGNSA. V dropped 5 bases and J dropped 9 bases, with 13 bases sitting between them.

This chain connects TRBV6-2 or TRBV6-3 to TRBJ2-1; possibly TRBD2 for D (5 bases). Germline values: CDR1 MNHEY, CDR2 SVGEGT. CDR3 size: 16 residues. The germline V and J ends were trimmed by 5 bases and 5 bases, with 19 bases remaining between them. The CDR3 sequence is CASSGSTNRGHNEQFF. CDR3 nucleotides: TGTGCCAGCAGTGGCTCCACGAACCGAGGGCACAATGAGCAGTTCTTC.

This chain joins TRBV5-1 and TRBJ1-1, with 7 positions matching TRBD1. V lost 1 base and J lost 8; bases outside the gene matches: 5. Germline CDR1 and CDR2: SGHRS and YFSETQ. This CDR3 is 13 amino acids long. For the CDR3, the DNA is TGCGCCAGCAGCTTGCAACAGGGGCGGGAAGCTTTCTTT. Translation gives CASSLQQGREAFF. Variable domain in full (rest from reference TRBV5-1 and TRBJ1-1): KAGVTQTPRYLIKTRGQQVTLSCSPISGHRSVSWYQQTPGQGLQFLFEYFSETQRNKGNFPGRFSGRQFSNSRSEMNVSTLELGDSALYLCASSLQQGREAFFGQGTRLTVV.

The chain recombines TRBV11-3 with TRBJ2-1, with TRBD1 as a possible D gene (6 bases). CDR3 size: 15 residues. Trimming cost V 1 base and J 5 bases, with 12 bases left between them. Germline V gene sequence: CDR1 SGHNT, CDR2 YENEEA. CDR3 sequence reads: CASSLVSGDHNEQFF. The CDR3 nucleotides are TGTGCCAGCAGCTTAGTATCAGGGGACCACAATGAGCAGTTCTTC.

The V and J genes are TRBV7-9 and TRBJ2-7, with D possibly TRBD1 on 6 matching bases. This CDR3 is built from 14 residues. V was clipped by 2 bases and J by 7 bases, with 15 bases between them. CDR1 and CDR2 from the germline V gene are SEHNR and FQNEAQ (reference sequence). The CDR3 nucleotides are TGTGCCAGCAGCTTAACAGGGCCCTACGGTGAGCAGTACTTC. Amino acids: CASSLTGPYGEQYF.

This clone has just one count. The gene calls are TRBV18 and TRBJ2-7; 9 bases line up with TRBD1. The V segment lost 6 bases and the J segment 7 bases; nucleotides outside the gene matches: 7. Germline V gene sequence: CDR1 KGHSH, CDR2 LQKENI. The CDR3 runs to 13 residues. The CDR3 loop reads CASSLWDRAEQYF. CDR3 bases: TGTGCCAGCTCCCTATGGGACAGGGCGGAGCAGTACTTC.

The V call is TRBV19, the J call TRBJ1-2, with 7 bases aligning to TRBD1. Germline loops: CDR1 LNHDA, CDR2 SQIVND (reference sequence). The CDR3 covers 16 residues. The ends lost 3 bases at V and 2 bases at J; junction bases unmatched: 9. The CDR3 protein is CASSITGVGSNYGYTF. The DNA of the CDR3 is TGTGCCAGTAGTATTACAGGGGTCGGATCAAACTATGGCTACACCTTC.

V is TRBV4-2 and J is TRBJ2-6; D call uncertain. Deletions cut 1 base from V and 0 bases from J, with 7 bases between. The CDR3 sequence is 16 residues long. Germline values: CDR1 LGHNA, CDR2 YNFKEQ. The CDR3 DNA reads TGTGCCAGCAGCCAAGTGAGTCTCTCTGGGGCCAACGTCCTGACTTTC. It translates to CASSQVSLSGANVLTF.

The chain links TRBV6-6 to TRBJ2-7; 7 bases agree with TRBD1. CDR1 is MNHNY and CDR2 is SVGAGI in the germline V gene (reference sequence). The CDR3 loop spans 15 amino acids. Trimming took 6 bases from V and 0 from J; bases not matched to a gene: 8. The CDR3 DNA is TGTGCCAGCAGGGCCGGGACAGCAATCTCCTACGAGCAGTACTTC. Translating gives CASRAGTAISYEQYF.

The table lists this clone with a count of one. DNA for the CDR3: TGTGCCAGCTCACCAGGGTGGCAGGCGACAAATGAGCAGTTCTTC. Protein sequence: CASSPGWQATNEQFF. The V and J genes are TRBV18 and TRBJ2-1, with D unresolved. This CDR3 comprises 15 residues. Germline values: CDR1 KGHSH, CDR2 LQKENI. V gave up 2 bases and J gave up 7 bases, with 15 bases separating them.

The chain joins TRBV6-2 or TRBV6-3 to TRBJ1-5, with 7 bases identical to TRBD1. The V segment lost 5 bases and the J segment 5 bases; nucleotides outside the gene matches: 9. The V gene's germline CDR1 is MNHEY and CDR2 SVGEGT. The CDR3 spans 15 residues. The CDR3 loop is CASSLIQGGDQPQHF. CDR3 coding DNA: TGTGCCAGCAGTCTCATTCAGGGGGGAGATCAGCCCCAGCATTTT.

The chain is built from TRBV18 and TRBJ1-2, with D uncertain. This CDR3 has 13 residues. Trimming took off 2 bases at V and 2 bases at J, with 6 bases between the two ends. In germline, CDR1 is KGHSH, CDR2 LQKENI. CDR3 loop: CASSPESNYGYTF. The CDR3 DNA follows: TGTGCCAGCTCACCAGAGTCCAACTATGGCTACACCTTC.

V is TRBV6-5 and J is TRBJ2-7; D is ambiguous. CDR1 MNHEY and CDR2 SVGAGI come from the germline V gene. There are 14 residues in the CDR3. The ends were cut back, 0 bases at V and 3 bases at J, with 9 bases in the middle. The CDR3 protein is CASSYSAVNYEQYF. CDR3 sequence (DNA): TGTGCCAGCAGTTACTCGGCGGTTAACTACGAGCAGTACTTC.

V is TRBV19 and J is TRBJ1-5; D not resolved. Per the germline V gene, CDR1 is LNHDA and CDR2 is SQIVND (reference sequence). Trimming removed 5 bases from V and 9 bases from J, with 20 bases in between. The CDR3 spans 15 residues. DNA of the CDR3: TGTGCCAGTAGTCTGTCGACGGAGCCCCAACGGCCCCAGCATTTT. This sequence encodes CASSLSTEPQRPQHF.

The rearrangement links TRBV30 to TRBJ1-4; D is undetermined. The CDR3 consists of 12 residues. The ends were cut back, 0 bases at V and 8 bases at J, with 7 bases in the middle. Germline loops: CDR1 GTSNPN, CDR2 SVGIG (reference sequence). Here the CDR3 DNA reads TGTGCCTGGAGTGTACGCGAGGAAAAACTGTTTTTT. It encodes CAWSVREEKLFF.

The CDR3, as DNA: TGTGCCAGCAGCTGGGGGGACAGGGTTGGAAACACCATATATTTT. Translating it yields CASSWGDRVGNTIYF. The chain links TRBV5-5 to TRBJ1-3; TRBD1 matches at 9 bases. The junction had 4 bases not matched to a gene; V was cut back by 3 bases and J by 3 bases. This CDR3 is 15 amino acids long. Germline V CDR1 and CDR2: SGHKS, YYEKEE (reference sequence).